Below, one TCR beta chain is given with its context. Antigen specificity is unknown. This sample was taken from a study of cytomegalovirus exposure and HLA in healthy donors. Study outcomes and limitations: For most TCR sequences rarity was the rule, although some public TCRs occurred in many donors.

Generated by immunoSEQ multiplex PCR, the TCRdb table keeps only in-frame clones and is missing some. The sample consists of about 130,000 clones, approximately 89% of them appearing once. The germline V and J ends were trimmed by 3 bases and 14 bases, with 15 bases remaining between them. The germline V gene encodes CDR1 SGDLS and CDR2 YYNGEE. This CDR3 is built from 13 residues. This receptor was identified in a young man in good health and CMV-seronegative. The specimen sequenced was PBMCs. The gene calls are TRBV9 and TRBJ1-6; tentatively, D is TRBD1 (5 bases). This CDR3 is CASSATGGGALHF. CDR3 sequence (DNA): TGTGCCAGCAGCGCCACCGGAGGAGGGGCCCTCCACTTT.